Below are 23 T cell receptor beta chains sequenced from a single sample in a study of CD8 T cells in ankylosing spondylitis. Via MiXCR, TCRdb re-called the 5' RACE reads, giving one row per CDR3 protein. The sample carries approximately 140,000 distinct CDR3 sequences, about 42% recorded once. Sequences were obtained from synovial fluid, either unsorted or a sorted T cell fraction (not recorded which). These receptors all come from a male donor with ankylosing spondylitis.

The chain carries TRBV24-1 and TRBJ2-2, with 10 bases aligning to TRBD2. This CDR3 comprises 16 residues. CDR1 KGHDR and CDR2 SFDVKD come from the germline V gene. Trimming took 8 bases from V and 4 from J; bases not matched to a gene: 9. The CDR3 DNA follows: TGTGCCACCACCAGGCTAGCGGGAGTTTGCACCGGGGAGCTGTTTTTT. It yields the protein CATTRLAGVCTGELFF.

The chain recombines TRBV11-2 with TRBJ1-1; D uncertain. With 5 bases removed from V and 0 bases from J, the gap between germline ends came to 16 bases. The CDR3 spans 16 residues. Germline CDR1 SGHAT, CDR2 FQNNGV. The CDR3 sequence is CASSPQMAEMNTEAFF. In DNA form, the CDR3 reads TGTGCCAGCAGCCCCCAGATGGCAGAAATGAACACTGAAGCTTTCTTT.

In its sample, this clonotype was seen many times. In DNA, the CDR3 is TGCAGTGCTAGAGATCTGGGGGACACCGTCCTGAACACTGAAGCTTTCTTT. It codes for CSARDLGDTVLNTEAFF. The J gene is TRBJ1-1, the V gene TRBV20-1, with D tentatively TRBD1 (6 bases). This CDR3 is built from 17 residues. Trimming stripped 0 bases from V and 0 bases from J, with 17 bases between. Germline CDR1 reads DFQATT; CDR2 reads SNEGSKA (reference sequence).

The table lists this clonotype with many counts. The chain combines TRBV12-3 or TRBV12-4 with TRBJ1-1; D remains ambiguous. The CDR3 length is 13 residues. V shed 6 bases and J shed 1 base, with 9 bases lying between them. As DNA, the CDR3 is TGTGCCAGCAGCCCGACACAGAACACTGAAGCTTTCTTT. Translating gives CASSPTQNTEAFF.

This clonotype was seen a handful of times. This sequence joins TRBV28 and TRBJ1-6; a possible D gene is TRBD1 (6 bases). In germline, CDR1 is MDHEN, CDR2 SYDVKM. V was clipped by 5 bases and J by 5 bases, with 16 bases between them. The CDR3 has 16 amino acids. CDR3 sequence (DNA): TGTGCCAGCAGTACCCAACGGACAGTAAATAATTCACCCCTCCACTTT. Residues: CASSTQRTVNNSPLHF.

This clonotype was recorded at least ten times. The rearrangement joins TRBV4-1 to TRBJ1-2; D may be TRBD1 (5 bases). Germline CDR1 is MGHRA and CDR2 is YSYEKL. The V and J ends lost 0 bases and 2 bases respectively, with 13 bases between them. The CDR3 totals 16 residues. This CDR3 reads CASSQDRGLINYGYTF. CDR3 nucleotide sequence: TGCGCCAGCAGCCAAGATAGGGGACTGATAAACTATGGCTACACCTTC.

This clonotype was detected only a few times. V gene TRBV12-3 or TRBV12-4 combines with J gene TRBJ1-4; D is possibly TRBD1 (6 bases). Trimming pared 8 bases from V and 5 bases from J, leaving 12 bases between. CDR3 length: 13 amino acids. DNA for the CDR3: TGTGCCAGCCGAAGGACAGAAAATGAAAAACTGTTTTTT. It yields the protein CASRRTENEKLFF.

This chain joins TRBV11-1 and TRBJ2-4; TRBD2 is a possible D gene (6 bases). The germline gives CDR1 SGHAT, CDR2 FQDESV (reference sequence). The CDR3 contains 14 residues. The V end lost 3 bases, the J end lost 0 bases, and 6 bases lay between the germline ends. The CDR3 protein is CASSFGGAKNIQYF. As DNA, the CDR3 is TGTGCCAGCAGCTTCGGGGGAGCCAAAAACATTCAGTACTTC.

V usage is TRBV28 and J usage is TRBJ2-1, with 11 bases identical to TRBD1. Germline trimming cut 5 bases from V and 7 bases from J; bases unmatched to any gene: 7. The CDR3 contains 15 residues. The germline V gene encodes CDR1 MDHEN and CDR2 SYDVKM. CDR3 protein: CASSAGQGAWNEQFF. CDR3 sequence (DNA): TGTGCCAGCAGTGCCGGACAGGGGGCGTGGAATGAGCAGTTCTTC. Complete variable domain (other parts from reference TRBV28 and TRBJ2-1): DVKVTQSSRYLVKRTGEKVFLECVQDMDHENMFWYRQDPGLGLRLIYFSYDVKMKEKGDIPEGYSVSREKKERFSLILESASTNQTSMYLCASSAGQGAWNEQFFGPGTRLTVL.

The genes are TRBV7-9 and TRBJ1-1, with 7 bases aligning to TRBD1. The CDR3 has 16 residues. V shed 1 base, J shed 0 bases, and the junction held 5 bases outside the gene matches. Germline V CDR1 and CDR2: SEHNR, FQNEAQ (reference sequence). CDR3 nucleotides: TGTGCCAGCAGCTTAGAATGGGACAGAATGAACACTGAAGCTTTCTTT. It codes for CASSLEWDRMNTEAFF.

CDR3 sequence: CASSQDSLDTTGGTEAFF. CDR3 nucleotide sequence: TGTGCCAGCAGCCAAGATTCCCTCGACACAACAGGGGGCACTGAAGCTTTCTTT. The chain employs TRBV4-2 and TRBJ1-1, with 8 bases lining up with TRBD1. The CDR3 contains 18 residues. V was pared by 0 bases and J by 4 bases, with 13 bases of the junction left unmatched. Germline V lookup: CDR1 LGHNA, CDR2 YNFKEQ.

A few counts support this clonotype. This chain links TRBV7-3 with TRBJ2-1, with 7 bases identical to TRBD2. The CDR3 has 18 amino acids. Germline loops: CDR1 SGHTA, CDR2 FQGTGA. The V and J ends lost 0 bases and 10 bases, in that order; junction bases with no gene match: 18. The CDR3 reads CASSLTPRSSGTKEEQFF. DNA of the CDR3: TGTGCCAGCAGCTTAACCCCTCGTTCTAGCGGAACAAAGGAGGAGCAGTTCTTC.

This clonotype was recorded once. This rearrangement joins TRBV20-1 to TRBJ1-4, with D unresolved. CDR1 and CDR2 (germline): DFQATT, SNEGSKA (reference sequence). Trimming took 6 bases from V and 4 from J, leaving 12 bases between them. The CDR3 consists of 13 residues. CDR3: CSAPVRVNEKLFF. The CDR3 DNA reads TGCAGTGCCCCCGTAAGGGTTAATGAAAAACTGTTTTTT.

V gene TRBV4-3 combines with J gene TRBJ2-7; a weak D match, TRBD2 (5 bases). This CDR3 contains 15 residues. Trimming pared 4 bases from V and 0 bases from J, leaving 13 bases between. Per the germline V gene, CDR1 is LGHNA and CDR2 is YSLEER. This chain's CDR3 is CASSPSGYSSYEQYF. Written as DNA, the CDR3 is TGCGCCAGCAGCCCCAGCGGCTACAGCTCCTACGAGCAGTACTTC.

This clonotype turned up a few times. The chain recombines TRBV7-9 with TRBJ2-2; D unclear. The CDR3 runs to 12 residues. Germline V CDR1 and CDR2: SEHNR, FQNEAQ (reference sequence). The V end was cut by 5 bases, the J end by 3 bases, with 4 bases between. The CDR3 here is CASSRDTGELFF. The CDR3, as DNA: TGTGCCAGCAGCAGAGACACCGGGGAGCTGTTTTTT.

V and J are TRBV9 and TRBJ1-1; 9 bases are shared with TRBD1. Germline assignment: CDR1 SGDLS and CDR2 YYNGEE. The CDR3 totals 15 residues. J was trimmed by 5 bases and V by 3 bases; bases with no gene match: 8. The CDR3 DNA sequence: TGTGCCAGCAGCGGACCTACAGGGGGCAAAACTGAAGCTTTCTTT. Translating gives CASSGPTGGKTEAFF.

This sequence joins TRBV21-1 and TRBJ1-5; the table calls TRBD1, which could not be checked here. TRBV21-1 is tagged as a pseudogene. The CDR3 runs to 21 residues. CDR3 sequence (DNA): TGTGCCAGCAGGCGGTTCAGGGACCACCGCCTGACCAAAAATAGCAATCAGCCCCAGCATTTT. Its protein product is CASRRFRDHRLTKNSNQPQHF.

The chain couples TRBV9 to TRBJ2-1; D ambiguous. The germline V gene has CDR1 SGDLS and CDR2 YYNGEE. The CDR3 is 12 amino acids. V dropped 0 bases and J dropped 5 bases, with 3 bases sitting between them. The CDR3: CASSVGDNEQFF. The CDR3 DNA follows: TGTGCCAGCAGCGTAGGGGACAATGAGCAGTTCTTC. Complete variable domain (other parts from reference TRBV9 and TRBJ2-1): DSGVTQTPKHLITATGQRVTLRCSPRSGDLSVYWYQQSLDQGLQFLIQYYNGEERAKGNILERFSAQQFPDLHSELNLSSLELGDSALYFCASSVGDNEQFFGPGTRLTVL.

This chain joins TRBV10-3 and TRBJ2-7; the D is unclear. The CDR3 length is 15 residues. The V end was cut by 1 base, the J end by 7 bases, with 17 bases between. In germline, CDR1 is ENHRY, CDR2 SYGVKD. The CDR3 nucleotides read TGTGCCATCAGTGAGTTCGGTTACGTCTTAGGGGAGCAGTACTTC. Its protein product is CAISEFGYVLGEQYF.

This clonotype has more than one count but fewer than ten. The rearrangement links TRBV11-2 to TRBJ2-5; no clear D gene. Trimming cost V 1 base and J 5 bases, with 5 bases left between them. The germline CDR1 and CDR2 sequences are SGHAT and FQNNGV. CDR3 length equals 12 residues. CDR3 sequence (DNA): TGTGCCAGCAGCTTAGTCCGGGAGACCCAGTACTTC. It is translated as CASSLVRETQYF.

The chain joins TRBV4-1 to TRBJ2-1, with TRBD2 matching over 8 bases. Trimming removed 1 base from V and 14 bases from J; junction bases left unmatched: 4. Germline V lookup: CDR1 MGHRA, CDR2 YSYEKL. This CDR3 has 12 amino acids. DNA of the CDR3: TGCGCCAGCAGCCAAGTTAGCGGGGCGGAGTTCTTC. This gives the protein CASSQVSGAEFF.

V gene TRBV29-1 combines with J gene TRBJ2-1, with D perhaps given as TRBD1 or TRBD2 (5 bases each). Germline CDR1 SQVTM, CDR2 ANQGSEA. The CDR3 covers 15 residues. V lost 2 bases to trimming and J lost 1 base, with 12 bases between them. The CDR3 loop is CSVEPSGLSYNEQFF. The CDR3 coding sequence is TGCAGCGTTGAACCCTCGGGGCTGTCCTACAATGAGCAGTTCTTC.

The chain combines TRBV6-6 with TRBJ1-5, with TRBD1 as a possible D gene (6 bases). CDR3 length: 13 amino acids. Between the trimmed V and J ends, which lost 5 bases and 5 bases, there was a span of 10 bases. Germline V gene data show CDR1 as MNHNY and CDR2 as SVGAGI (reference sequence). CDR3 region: CASSQQGHQPQHF. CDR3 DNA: TGTGCCAGCAGTCAACAGGGACATCAGCCCCAGCATTTT.